The source of this T cell receptor (beta chain) is a study of T-cell reconstitution after alpha-beta-depleted transplantation in children. A library of TCRbeta sequences, prepared with unique molecular identifiers, was generated. One entry per CDR3 protein results from TCRdb running MiXCR on the PCR reads. The table has 200,000 to 300,000 distinct CDR3 sequences, 24% seen once. This clonotype has more than one count but fewer than ten. Its cognate antigen is unknown. The V end was cut by 7 bases, the J end by 1 base, with 8 bases between. This CDR3 is built from 13 residues. Germline loops: CDR1 SGHNT, CDR2 YENEEA. Regarding the study as a whole: T-cell counts and diversity were attributed mostly to newly produced T cells one year after transplant.

The sequences come from PBMCs, mostly from graft donor cells, collected 360 days after TCRalphabeta/CD19-depleted stem cell transplant. The receptor was derived from a female patient between 2 and 15 years old who had a stem cell transplant for congenital amegakaryocytic thrombocytopenia, so the T cells may come from the graft donor. V usage is TRBV11-3 and J usage is TRBJ2-1; D is possibly TRBD2 (6 bases). The CDR3 DNA reads as TGTGCCAGCACCCGGGGGTCCTACAATGAGCAGTTCTTC. It codes for CASTRGSYNEQFF.